This T cell receptor (beta chain) was observed in a study of somatic mutations in cytotoxic T cells in rheumatoid arthritis. Study-wide results and caveats: Clonality of CD8+ cells rose with age in rheumatoid arthritis patients but not healthy controls. Statistically, CD8+ T-cell clonality was not significantly distinct between individuals with rheumatoid arthritis and age-matched healthy controls.

This clone appeared a few times. What it binds is not known. V lost 0 bases and J lost 9; bases outside the gene matches: 5. This CDR3 contains 16 residues. From germline, CDR1 is SGHTA and CDR2 FQGNSA. Data came from immunoSEQ multiplex PCR; TCRdb stores just in-frame clones and leaves some out. The data show under 13,000 clones, about 80% seen once. The clonotype comes from an adult with rheumatoid arthritis. V and J are TRBV7-2 and TRBJ2-1, with 13 bases aligning to TRBD2. The sample taken for sequencing was CD8+ T cells sorted from blood. CDR3 sequence (DNA): TGTGCCAGCAGCTTAGCACTAGCGGGAGGGCTGAGTGAGCAGTTCTTC. This codes for CASSLALAGGLSEQFF.